This record looks at one T cell receptor (beta chain) sequence and its context. The specificity of this receptor is unknown. Base qualities are not at hand, and no much larger clone is one base apart. Libraries were built with RACE. Sequencing was performed on a NextSeq 500. During library preparation, unique molecular identifiers were attached to individual cDNA molecules so that TCRs could be counted in a quantitative, reproducible way. Each blood RNA sample was used to sequence both TCR alpha and TCR beta chains. Per the source publication's procedure: A median of roughly 99,000 TCRs per sample was observed, with a range of roughly 20,000 to 750,000. V, J and CDR3 annotation of the TCR reads was performed with the Decombinator software suite. For the PS versus PT1 abundance plots, all samples were subsampled to the same number of TCRs (28,000). TCRs were defined as expanded if absent before sensitization and observed at least eight times at the 2-week time point. TCRdb trimmed the raw reads at Q25, called clones with MiXCR and kept productive beta chains. Identical CDR3 protein sequences are pooled into one entry, listed with their most common genes and DNA. What appears here as the V and J calls and clone size reflects TCRdb's work, not the paper's. This sample gives about 39,000 distinct CDR3 sequences in total; around 11% of them show up just once. About 6% of the sample goes to the ten largest clones.

The sample comes from a study of human T cells and chemical hapten exposure (dated by TCRdb to the early 2020s). Context from the whole study: For sensitization, 2% DPC in acetone was applied to an approximately 2 cm by approximately 2 cm area of upper inner arm skin. About 27 alopecia patients gave blood for TCR sequencing at one to four time points (pre-sensitization, 2, 6 and 24 weeks). Libraries were pooled for sequencing, and variation in per-sample TCR yields was attributed mainly to small differences in library volumes within the pool. Throughout the approximately 25-week study period, patients were also given weekly therapeutic DPC doses on the scalp. Peripheral blood TCR repertoire changes were tracked in vivo in alopecia patients during primary and secondary sensitization to the hapten diphenylcyclopropenone (DPC). Blood samples were taken from patients before sensitization (week 0) and at 2, 6 and about 24 weeks after DPC sensitization. Patch testing was performed on the upper back with Finn chambers containing 0.01% DPC, and the patch tests were scored after 6 days according to International Contact Dermatitis Research Group standards. The patient cohort, mostly female, included alopecia areata with under or over 50% scalp involvement, alopecia totalis and alopecia universalis.

Including cysteine and phenylalanine, the CDR3 has 13 amino acids. The DNA shown is the 39-base CDR3, in frame from base 1. CDR1 ENHRY and CDR2 SYGVKD were looked up in the germline V gene. Relative to germline, V is 3 bases shorter and J is 3 bases shorter, with 8 bases between their ends. Overall results and qualifications from the work: DPC sensitization did not change the number of TCRs with a frequency above 1 in 1000, and there was no evidence of changes in global repertoire structure. After repeated subsampling, the strength of the expansion versus patch-test correlation and the threshold at which it became significant changed. Expanded TCRs formed significantly more large CDR3 similarity clusters than pre-sensitization or healthy control sets, consistent with antigen-driven responses. Alopecia, a presumed autoimmune disease, was present in all patients, so the immune response of the patients might differ from that of healthy individuals. The number of PT1 expanded TCRs positively correlated with patch test score, significant at thresholds 8, 16 and 32 but not 4.

This specimen's time point label, per the study, means: pre-sensitization, week 0. Interpreted using the paper, the treatment or condition label stands for: therapeutic diphenylcyclopropenone sensitization with weekly scalp DPC. At every patch-test visit, the blood draw took place before the patch test was put on. Eligible patients were aged 18 to 70, diagnosed with alopecia, deemed suitable for DPC therapy, and excluded if pregnant. Total RNA was extracted from unfractionated whole blood that had been collected in Tempus Blood RNA tubes. Sequencing used whole blood, obtained in connection with sensitization to the hapten diphenylcyclopropenone (DPC). In this chain, TRBV10-3 is recombined with TRBJ1-1, with the D segment identity uncertain. The sequence was collected from a young woman with alopecia areata. Some clones in this sample may be carry-over from other donors' samples. The CDR3 region reads CAISESKDTEAFF. The DNA sequence follows: TGTGCCATCAGTGAAAGTAAGGACACTGAAGCTTTCTTT.